A selection of T cell receptor beta chains follows, all from one sample in a study of CD8 T cells in ankylosing spondylitis. TCRdb independently ran MiXCR on the 5' RACE reads; one entry per CDR3 protein. Of under 950,000 distinct CDR3 sequences in the sample, under 20% were seen once. Sequencing input: blood, either unsorted or a sorted T cell fraction (not recorded which). Every receptor here comes from a male donor with ankylosing spondylitis. CDR3s include the opening cysteine and the closing phenylalanine or tryptophan. Fields, in order: clone size, D gene, V gene, J gene, CDR3 protein, CDR3 DNA. A D gene is named only where the DNA matches it firmly. Clone size, where shown, is once, few, many, or a class for clones that have expanded.

clone size: .
D gene: .
V gene: TRBV4-1
J gene: TRBJ2-5
CDR3 protein: CASSQVTGVEETQYF
CDR3 DNA: TGCGCCAGCAGCCAAGTCACGGGAGTTGAGGAGACCCAGTACTTC

clone size: .
D gene: TRBD1
V gene: TRBV20-1
J gene: TRBJ2-7
CDR3 protein: CSARLTGSDYEQYF
CDR3 DNA: TGCAGTGCTAGGTTGACAGGGAGTGACTACGAGCAGTACTTC

clone size: .
D gene: TRBD2
V gene: TRBV5-1
J gene: TRBJ2-1
CDR3 protein: CASSPYPRRGTSGSNEQFF
CDR3 DNA: TGCGCCAGCAGCCCATACCCAAGGAGAGGGACTAGCGGGAGTAATGAGCAGTTCTTC

clone size: .
D gene: TRBD1
V gene: TRBV7-8
J gene: TRBJ1-2
CDR3 protein: CASSPRPDRAGRYTF
CDR3 DNA: TGTGCCAGCAGCCCTCGACCCGACAGGGCGGGGCGCTACACCTTC

clone size: .
D gene: .
V gene: TRBV20-1
J gene: TRBJ2-5
CDR3 protein: CSALAQETQYF
CDR3 DNA: TGCAGTGCTCTCGCCCAAGAGACCCAGTACTTC

clone size: few
D gene: TRBD1
V gene: TRBV11-2
J gene: TRBJ2-7
CDR3 protein: CASSLGGTGSSYEQYF
CDR3 DNA: TGTGCCAGCAGCTTAGGGGGGACAGGGAGCTCCTACGAGCAGTACTTC

clone size: .
D gene: TRBD2
V gene: TRBV3-1
J gene: TRBJ2-6
CDR3 protein: CASSRTGTSGSSSGANVLTF
CDR3 DNA: TGTGCCAGCAGCCGGACCGGGACTAGCGGGTCTAGCTCTGGGGCCAACGTCCTGACTTTC

clone size: few
D gene: .
V gene: TRBV12-3/TRBV12-4
J gene: TRBJ1-1
CDR3 protein: CASSLTNGNTEAFF
CDR3 DNA: TGTGCCAGCAGTCTGACGAACGGAAACACTGAAGCTTTCTTT

clone size: .
D gene: TRBD1
V gene: TRBV12-3/TRBV12-4
J gene: TRBJ1-4
CDR3 protein: CASRSDREGEKLFF
CDR3 DNA: TGTGCCAGCAGGTCTGACAGGGAGGGTGAAAAACTGTTTTTT

clone size: .
D gene: .
V gene: TRBV11-2
J gene: TRBJ2-1
CDR3 protein: CASSLGTQGHFNGGQFF
CDR3 DNA: TGTGCCAGCAGCCTCGGGACCCAAGGTCACTTCAATGGAGGGCAGTTCTTC

clone size: few
D gene: .
V gene: TRBV5-1
J gene: TRBJ1-4
CDR3 protein: CASSFWATNEKLFF
CDR3 DNA: TGCGCCAGCAGCTTTTGGGCAACTAATGAAAAACTGTTTTTT

clone size: .
D gene: TRBD2
V gene: TRBV5-6
J gene: TRBJ2-7
CDR3 protein: CASSLEREGYEQYF
CDR3 DNA: TGTGCCAGCAGCCTAGAGCGGGAGGGCTACGAGCAGTACTTC

clone size: .
D gene: .
V gene: TRBV29-1
J gene: TRBJ2-3
CDR3 protein: CSVDPGDTQYF
CDR3 DNA: TGCAGCGTTGACCCAGGTGATACGCAGTATTTT

clone size: few
D gene: .
V gene: TRBV9
J gene: TRBJ2-3
CDR3 protein: CASSQSGSTDTQYF
CDR3 DNA: TGTGCCAGCAGCCAGAGCGGGAGCACAGATACGCAGTATTTT

clone size: many
D gene: TRBD1
V gene: TRBV4-1
J gene: TRBJ1-4
CDR3 protein: CASSQVPGGNEKLFF
CDR3 DNA: TGCGCCAGCAGCCAAGTTCCAGGGGGGAACGAAAAACTGTTTTTT

clone size: .
D gene: TRBD1
V gene: TRBV27
J gene: TRBJ1-2
CDR3 protein: CASGRDRASGGYTF
CDR3 DNA: TGTGCCAGCGGGCGGGACAGGGCCTCGGGGGGCTACACCTTC

clone size: few
D gene: .
V gene: TRBV5-1
J gene: TRBJ2-1
CDR3 protein: CASSYVATPYNEQFF
CDR3 DNA: TGCGCCAGCAGCTACGTCGCAACACCCTACAATGAGCAGTTCTTC

clone size: few
D gene: TRBD1
V gene: TRBV5-1
J gene: TRBJ2-5
CDR3 protein: CASRQTGTGLGETQYF
CDR3 DNA: TGCGCCAGCAGACAAACCGGGACAGGGCTTGGTGAGACCCAGTACTTC

clone size: few
D gene: .
V gene: TRBV6-5
J gene: TRBJ1-4
CDR3 protein: CASSYSAGSGKLFF
CDR3 DNA: TGTGCCAGCAGTTACTCCGCAGGGTCCGGAAAACTGTTTTTT

clone size: .
D gene: .
V gene: TRBV9
J gene: TRBJ2-1
CDR3 protein: CASSVLAGSYGEQFF
CDR3 DNA: TGTGCCAGCAGCGTACTCGCAGGGAGTTACGGTGAGCAGTTCTTC

clone size: .
D gene: .
V gene: TRBV3-1
J gene: TRBJ2-3
CDR3 protein: CASSQDVGTQYF
CDR3 DNA: TGTGCCAGCAGCCAAGATGTGGGTACGCAGTATTTT

clone size: .
D gene: .
V gene: TRBV18
J gene: TRBJ2-5
CDR3 protein: CASSSNAGFETQYF
CDR3 DNA: TGTGCCAGCTCATCAAATGCAGGGTTTGAGACCCAGTACTTC

clone size: .
D gene: .
V gene: TRBV4-3
J gene: TRBJ2-7
CDR3 protein: CASSQDRYRVYEQYF
CDR3 DNA: TGCGCCAGCAGCCAAGATCGGTACAGGGTCTACGAGCAGTACTTC

clone size: few
D gene: TRBD2
V gene: TRBV7-9
J gene: TRBJ2-7
CDR3 protein: CASSLYPGGPYEQYF
CDR3 DNA: TGTGCCAGCAGCTTATATCCGGGAGGCCCCTACGAGCAGTACTTC

clone size: few
D gene: TRBD2
V gene: TRBV20-1
J gene: TRBJ2-1
CDR3 protein: CSARRPAGLNEQFF
CDR3 DNA: TGCAGTGCTAGACGGCCAGCGGGGTTGAATGAGCAGTTCTTC

clone size: few
D gene: .
V gene: TRBV29-1
J gene: TRBJ1-1
CDR3 protein: CSVESFVRSAPEAFF
CDR3 DNA: TGCAGCGTTGAATCCTTCGTACGCAGCGCGCCTGAAGCTTTCTTT

clone size: many
D gene: .
V gene: TRBV6-1
J gene: TRBJ1-2
CDR3 protein: CASSRGEGRNYGYTF
CDR3 DNA: TGTGCCAGCAGCCGAGGAGAGGGACGTAACTATGGCTACACCTTC

clone size: .
D gene: .
V gene: TRBV6-2/TRBV6-3
J gene: TRBJ2-7
CDR3 protein: CASGAQGTRRVEQYF
CDR3 DNA: TGTGCCAGCGGGGCTCAGGGGACACGGCGCGTCGAGCAGTACTTC

clone size: few
D gene: .
V gene: TRBV29-1
J gene: TRBJ2-2
CDR3 protein: CSVELGNTGELFF
CDR3 DNA: TGCAGCGTTGAATTGGGGAACACCGGGGAGCTGTTTTTT

clone size: .
D gene: .
V gene: TRBV28
J gene: TRBJ2-7
CDR3 protein: CASSSTRKGKVYEQYF
CDR3 DNA: TGTGCCAGCAGTTCTACCAGGAAGGGGAAAGTCTACGAGCAGTACTTC

clone size: .
D gene: .
V gene: TRBV4-1
J gene: TRBJ2-7
CDR3 protein: CASSQDGGSDEQYF
CDR3 DNA: TGCGCCAGCAGCCAAGATGGGGGCAGCGACGAGCAGTACTTC

clone size: .
D gene: .
V gene: TRBV29-1
J gene: TRBJ1-1
CDR3 protein: CGGSAGLNTEAFF
CDR3 DNA: TGCGGGGGGTCGGCAGGCCTAAACACTGAAGCTTTCTTT

clone size: .
D gene: .
V gene: TRBV27
J gene: TRBJ2-3
CDR3 protein: CASSSLGTAGSDTQYF
CDR3 DNA: TGTGCCAGCAGTTCGCTTGGGACCGCCGGTTCAGATACGCAGTATTTT

clone size: once
D gene: TRBD2
V gene: TRBV29-1
J gene: TRBJ2-7
CDR3 protein: CSVARTSGAEQYF
CDR3 DNA: TGCAGCGTCGCCCGGACTAGCGGGGCCGAGCAGTACTTC

clone size: few
D gene: .
V gene: TRBV7-9
J gene: TRBJ2-1
CDR3 protein: CASSTRPNEQFF
CDR3 DNA: TGTGCCAGCAGCACGAGACCCAATGAGCAGTTCTTC

clone size: .
D gene: .
V gene: TRBV5-1
J gene: TRBJ1-6
CDR3 protein: CASSHGTEESPLHF
CDR3 DNA: TGCGCCAGCAGCCACGGGACTGAGGAATCACCCCTCCACTTT